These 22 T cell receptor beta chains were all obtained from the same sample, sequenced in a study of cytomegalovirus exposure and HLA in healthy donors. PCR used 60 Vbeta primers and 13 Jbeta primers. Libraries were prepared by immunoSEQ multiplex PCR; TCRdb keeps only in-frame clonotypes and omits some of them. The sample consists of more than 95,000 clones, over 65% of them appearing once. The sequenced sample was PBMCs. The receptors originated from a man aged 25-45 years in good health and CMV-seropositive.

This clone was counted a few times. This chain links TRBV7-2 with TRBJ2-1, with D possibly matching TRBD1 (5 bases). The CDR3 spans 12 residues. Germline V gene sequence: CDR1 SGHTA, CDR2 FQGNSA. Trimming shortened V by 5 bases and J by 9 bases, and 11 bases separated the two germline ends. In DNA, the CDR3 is TGTGCCAGCAGCGTCATAGGGGTTGAGCAGTTCTTC. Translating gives CASSVIGVEQFF.

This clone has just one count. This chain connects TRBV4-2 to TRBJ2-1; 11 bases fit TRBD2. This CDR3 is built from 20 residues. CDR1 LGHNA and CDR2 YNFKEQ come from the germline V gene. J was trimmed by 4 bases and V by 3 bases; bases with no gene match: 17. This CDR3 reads CASSQKTRTSGRPGYNEQFF. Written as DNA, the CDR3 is TGTGCCAGCAGCCAGAAGACCCGCACTAGCGGGAGACCCGGGTACAATGAGCAGTTCTTC.

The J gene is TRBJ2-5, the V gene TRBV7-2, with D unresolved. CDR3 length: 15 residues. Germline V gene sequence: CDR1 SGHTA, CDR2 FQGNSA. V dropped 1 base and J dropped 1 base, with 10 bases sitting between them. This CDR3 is CASSLVVVSQETQYF. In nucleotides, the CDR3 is TGTGCCAGCAGCTTAGTCGTGGTCAGCCAAGAGACCCAGTACTTC.

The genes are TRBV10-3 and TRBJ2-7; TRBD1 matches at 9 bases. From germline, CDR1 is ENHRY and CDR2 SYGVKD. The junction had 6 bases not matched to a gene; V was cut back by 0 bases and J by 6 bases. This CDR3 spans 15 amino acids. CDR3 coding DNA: TGTGCCATCAGTGAGTCGACCGGGACAGGGTCCGAGCAGTACTTC. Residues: CAISESTGTGSEQYF.

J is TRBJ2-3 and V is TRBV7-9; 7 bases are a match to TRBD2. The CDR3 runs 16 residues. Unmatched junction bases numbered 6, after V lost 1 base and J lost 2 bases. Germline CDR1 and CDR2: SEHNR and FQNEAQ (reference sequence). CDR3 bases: TGTGCCAGCAGCTTAGTGGCCACTAGCGACACAGATACGCAGTATTTT. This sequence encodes CASSLVATSDTDTQYF.

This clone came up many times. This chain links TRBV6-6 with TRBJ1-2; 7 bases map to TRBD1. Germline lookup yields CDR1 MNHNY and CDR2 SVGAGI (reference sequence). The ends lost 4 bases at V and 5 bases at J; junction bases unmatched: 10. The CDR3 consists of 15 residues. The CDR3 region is CASSLRQGKSYGYTF. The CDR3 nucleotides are TGTGCCAGCAGTTTAAGACAGGGAAAGAGTTATGGCTACACCTTC.

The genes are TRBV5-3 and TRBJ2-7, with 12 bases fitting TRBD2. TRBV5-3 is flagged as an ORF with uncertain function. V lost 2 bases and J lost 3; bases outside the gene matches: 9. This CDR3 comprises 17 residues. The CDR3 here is CARSFSSGRAICYEQYF. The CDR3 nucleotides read TGTGCCAGAAGCTTTTCTAGCGGGAGGGCCATTTGCTACGAGCAGTACTTC.

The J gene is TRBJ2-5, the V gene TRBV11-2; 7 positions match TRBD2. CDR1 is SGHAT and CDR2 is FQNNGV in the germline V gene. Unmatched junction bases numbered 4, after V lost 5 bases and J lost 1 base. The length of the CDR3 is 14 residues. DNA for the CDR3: TGTGCCAGCAGCCCCCGGGGGGTCCAAGAGACCCAGTACTTC. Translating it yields CASSPRGVQETQYF.

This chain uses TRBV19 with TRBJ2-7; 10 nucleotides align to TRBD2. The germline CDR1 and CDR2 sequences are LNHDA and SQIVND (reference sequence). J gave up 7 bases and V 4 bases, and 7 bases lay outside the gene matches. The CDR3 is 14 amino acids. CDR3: CASSNPGLAIEQYF. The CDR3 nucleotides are TGTGCCAGTAGTAACCCGGGACTAGCGATTGAGCAGTACTTC.

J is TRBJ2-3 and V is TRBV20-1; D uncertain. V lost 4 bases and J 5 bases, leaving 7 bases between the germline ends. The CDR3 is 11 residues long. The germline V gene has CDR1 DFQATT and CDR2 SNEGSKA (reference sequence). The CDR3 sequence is CSATPGDTQYF. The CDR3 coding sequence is TGCAGTGCTACTCCGGGAGATACGCAGTATTTT.

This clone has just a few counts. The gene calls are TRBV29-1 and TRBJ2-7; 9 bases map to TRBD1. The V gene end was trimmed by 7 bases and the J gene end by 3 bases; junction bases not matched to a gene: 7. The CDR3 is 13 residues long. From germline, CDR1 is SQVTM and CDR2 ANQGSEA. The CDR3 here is CSAAGTGYYEQYF. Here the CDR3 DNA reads TGCAGCGCTGCCGGGACAGGGTACTACGAGCAGTACTTC.

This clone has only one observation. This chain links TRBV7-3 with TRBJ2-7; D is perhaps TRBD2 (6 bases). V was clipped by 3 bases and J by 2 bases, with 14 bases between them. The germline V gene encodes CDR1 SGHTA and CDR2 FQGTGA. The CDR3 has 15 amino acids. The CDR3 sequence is CASSFSGRGPYEQYF. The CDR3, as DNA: TGTGCCAGCAGCTTTTCAGGGCGGGGACCCTACGAGCAGTACTTC.

As DNA, the CDR3 is TGTGCCAGCAGCTTAGCGGGACAAAGCACAGATACGCAGTATTTT. Translation: CASSLAGQSTDTQYF. The rearrangement uses TRBV7-2 and TRBJ2-3, with a possible D match to TRBD1 (6 bases). CDR3 size: 15 residues. The V and J ends lost 0 bases and 0 bases respectively, with 7 bases between them. Germline V gene lookup returns CDR1 SGHTA and CDR2 FQGNSA. The whole variable domain, filled in from reference TRBV7-2 and TRBJ2-3, reads GAGVSQSPSNKVTEKGKDVELRCDPISGHTALYWYRQSLGQGLEFLIYFQGNSAPDKSGLPSDRFSAERTGGSVSTLTIQRTQQEDSAVYLCASSLAGQSTDTQYFGPGTRLTVL.

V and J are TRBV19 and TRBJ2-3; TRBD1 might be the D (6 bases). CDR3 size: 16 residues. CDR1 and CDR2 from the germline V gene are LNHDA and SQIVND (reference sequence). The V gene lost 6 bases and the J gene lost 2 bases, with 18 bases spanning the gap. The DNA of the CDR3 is TGTGCCAGTAGATTTCCATCCGGGACATACACAGATACGCAGTATTTT. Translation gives CASRFPSGTYTDTQYF. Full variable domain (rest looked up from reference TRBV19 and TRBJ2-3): DGGITQSPKYLFRKEGQNVTLSCEQNLNHDAMYWYRQDPGQGLRLIYYSQIVNDFQKGDIAEGYSVSREKKESFPLTVTSAQKNPTAFYLCASRFPSGTYTDTQYFGPGTRLTVL.

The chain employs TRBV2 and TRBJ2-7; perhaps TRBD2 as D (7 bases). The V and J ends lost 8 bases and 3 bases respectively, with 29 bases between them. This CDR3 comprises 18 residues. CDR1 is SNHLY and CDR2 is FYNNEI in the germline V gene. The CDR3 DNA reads TGTGCCAGCGTCGCCGGTTTCCGGGACTACAAGGGGGACTACGAGCAGTACTTC. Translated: CASVAGFRDYKGDYEQYF.

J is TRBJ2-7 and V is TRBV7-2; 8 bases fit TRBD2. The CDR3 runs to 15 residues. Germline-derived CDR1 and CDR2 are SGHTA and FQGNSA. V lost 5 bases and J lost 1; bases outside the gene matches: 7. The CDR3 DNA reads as TGTGCCAGCAGCCTTAGCGGGACTGGTTCCTACGAGCAGTACTTC. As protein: CASSLSGTGSYEQYF.

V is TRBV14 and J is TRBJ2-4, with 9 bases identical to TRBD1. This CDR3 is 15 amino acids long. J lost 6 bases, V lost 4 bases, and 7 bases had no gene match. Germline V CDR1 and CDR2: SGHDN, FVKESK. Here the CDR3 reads CASSRTGAPGNIQYF. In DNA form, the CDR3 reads TGTGCCAGCAGCCGGACAGGGGCCCCCGGAAACATTCAGTACTTC.

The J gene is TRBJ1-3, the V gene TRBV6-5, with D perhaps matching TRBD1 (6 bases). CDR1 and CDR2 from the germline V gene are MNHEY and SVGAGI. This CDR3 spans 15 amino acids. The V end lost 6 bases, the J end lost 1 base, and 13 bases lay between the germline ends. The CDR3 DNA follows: TGTGCCAGCAGGACTTACAGGGTTTCTGGAAACACCATATATTTT. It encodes CASRTYRVSGNTIYF.

In DNA, the CDR3 is TGTGCCAGCAGTGTCCGGGACGTCCTACTAGCGGGAGAATCGGTGAATGAGCAGTTCTTC. It yields the protein CASSVRDVLLAGESVNEQFF. The chain joins TRBV6-1 to TRBJ2-1; TRBD2 agrees at 11 bases. The junction had 21 bases not matched to a gene; V was cut back by 4 bases and J by 7 bases. The CDR3 loop spans 20 amino acids. The germline gives CDR1 MNHNS, CDR2 SASEGT.

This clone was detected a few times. In DNA, the CDR3 is TGTGCCAGCAGCCCCTTTCAGGGTACCCAAGAGACCCAGTACTTC. This codes for CASSPFQGTQETQYF. The rearrangement links TRBV28 to TRBJ2-5, with D possibly TRBD1 on 5 matching bases. The CDR3 is 15 amino acids. The germline V gene has CDR1 MDHEN and CDR2 SYDVKM. V lost 6 bases to trimming and J lost 1 base, with 15 bases between them.

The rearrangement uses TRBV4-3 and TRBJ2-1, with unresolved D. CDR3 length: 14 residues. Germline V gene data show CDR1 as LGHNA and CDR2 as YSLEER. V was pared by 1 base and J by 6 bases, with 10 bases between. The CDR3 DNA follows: TGCGCCAGCAGCCAAGGGGCCGCCGGCAATGAGCAGTTCTTC. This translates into CASSQGAAGNEQFF.

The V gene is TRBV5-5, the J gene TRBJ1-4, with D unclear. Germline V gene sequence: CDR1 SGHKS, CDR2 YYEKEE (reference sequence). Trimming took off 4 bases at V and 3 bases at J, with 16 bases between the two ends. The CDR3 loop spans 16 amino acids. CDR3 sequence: CASSLMSGKANEKLFF. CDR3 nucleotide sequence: TGTGCCAGCAGCCTAATGTCGGGGAAGGCTAATGAAAAACTGTTTTTT.